The next 3 T cell receptor beta chains were all read from a single sample in a study of tumor and adjacent non-tumor tissue in lung cancer. No cell sorting was done before RNA was extracted from the tissue. A modified ARM-PCR protocol with three rounds of nested PCR amplified TCRbeta. TCRdb processed the multiplex PCR reads anew with MiXCR; each CDR3 protein has one entry. The sample has roughly 200,000 distinct CDR3 sequences; about 76% are singletons. Source material: lung tumor tissue. Source of these receptors: a man in his sixties with non-small cell lung cancer.

A note on this clonotype: A read error may be the cause here, since a much bigger clone is one base away. The CDR3 DNA follows: TGCACCAGCAGTGAGTACCTGGATCAGCCCCAGCATTTT. Encoded protein: CTSSEYLDQPQHF. V gene TRBV10-1 combines with J gene TRBJ1-5; D call uncertain. CDR1 is WNHNN and CDR2 is SYGVQD in the germline V gene (reference sequence). The CDR3 runs to 13 residues.

V is TRBV20-1 and J is TRBJ2-3; TRBD2 aligns across 11 bases. The CDR3 consists of 13 residues. The junction had 12 bases not matched to a gene; V was cut back by 4 bases and J by 15 bases. CDR1 is DFQATT and CDR2 is SNEGSKA in the germline V gene (reference sequence). In DNA form, the CDR3 reads TGCAGTGCTATACTAGCGGGAGTAAATACGTATTATTTT. It codes for CSAILAGVNTYYF.

As regards this clonotype: In this CDR3 the conserved last residue, phenylalanine or tryptophan, is missing, so a read error is likely. The V gene is TRBV4-3, the J gene TRBJ2-3; 8 nucleotides line up with TRBD1. Per the germline V gene, CDR1 is LGHNA and CDR2 is YSLEER. This CDR3 is built from 14 residues. For the CDR3, the DNA is TGCGCCAGCAGCCGGACAGGGAGCATAGATACACAGTATCTT. Its translation: CASSRTGSIDTQYL.